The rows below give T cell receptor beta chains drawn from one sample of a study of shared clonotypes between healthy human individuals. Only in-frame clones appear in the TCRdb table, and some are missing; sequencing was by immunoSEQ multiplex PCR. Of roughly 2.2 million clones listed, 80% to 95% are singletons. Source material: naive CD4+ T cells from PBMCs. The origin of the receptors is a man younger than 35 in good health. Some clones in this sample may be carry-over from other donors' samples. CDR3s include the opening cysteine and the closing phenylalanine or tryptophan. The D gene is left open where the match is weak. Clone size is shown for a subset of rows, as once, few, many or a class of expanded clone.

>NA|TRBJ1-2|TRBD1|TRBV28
CASSSRDRGNYGYTF
TGTGCCAGCAGTAGCAGGGACAGGGGGAACTATGGCTACACCTTC
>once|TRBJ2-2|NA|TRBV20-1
CSASRRRELFF
TGCAGTGCTAGCAGGCGCCGGGAGCTGTTTTTT
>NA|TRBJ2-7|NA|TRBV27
CASSLSILASTYEQYF
TGTGCCAGCAGTTTATCGATCCTAGCCTCGACTTACGAGCAGTACTTC
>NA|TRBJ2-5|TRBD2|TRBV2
CASRPRTSGRETQYF
TGTGCCAGCAGGCCCCGGACTAGCGGGAGGGAGACCCAGTACTTC
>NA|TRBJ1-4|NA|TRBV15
CATSRDPGQEKLFF
TGTGCCACCAGCAGAGATCCAGGGCAAGAAAAACTGTTTTTT
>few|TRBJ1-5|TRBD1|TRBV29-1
CSVGRDRVGQPQHF
TGCAGCGTTGGACGGGACAGAGTTGGTCAGCCCCAGCATTTT
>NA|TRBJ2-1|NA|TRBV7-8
CASSPRGSYNEQFF
TGTGCCAGCAGTCCCAGGGGCTCCTACAATGAGCAGTTCTTC
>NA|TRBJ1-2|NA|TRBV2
CASSRRRGPYGYTF
TGTGCCAGCAGCCGAAGGAGGGGACCCTATGGCTACACCTTC
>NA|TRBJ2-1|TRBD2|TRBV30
CAWELGGTSSYNEQFF
TGTGCCTGGGAATTGGGCGGGACTAGCAGCTACAATGAGCAGTTCTTC
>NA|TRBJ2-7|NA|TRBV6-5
CASSAYWGTSYEQYF
TGTGCCAGCAGTGCATACTGGGGAACCTCCTACGAGCAGTACTTC
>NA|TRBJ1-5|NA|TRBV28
CASRSTVLPQHF
TGTGCCAGCAGGTCGACAGTTCTACCCCAGCATTTT
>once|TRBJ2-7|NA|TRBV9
CARRPPSPGLEGEQYF
TGTGCCAGACGTCCCCCTTCCCCTGGCCTCGAAGGCGAGCAGTACTTC
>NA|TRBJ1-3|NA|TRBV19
CASSMQRSSGNTIYF
TGTGCCAGTAGTATGCAGAGGAGCTCTGGAAACACCATATATTTT
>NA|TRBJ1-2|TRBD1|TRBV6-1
CATSGTGANYGYTF
TGTGCCACCTCCGGGACAGGGGCTAACTATGGCTACACCTTC
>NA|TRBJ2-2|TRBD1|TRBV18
CASSRDRVTGELFF
TGTGCCAGCTCAAGGGACAGGGTGACCGGGGAGCTGTTTTTT
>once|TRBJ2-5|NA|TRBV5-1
CASSLFLGQNQETQYF
TGCGCCAGCAGCTTGTTCTTAGGACAAAACCAAGAGACCCAGTACTTC
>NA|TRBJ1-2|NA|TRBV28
CASSLVKANYGYTF
TGTGCCAGCAGTTTAGTAAAAGCTAACTATGGCTACACCTTC
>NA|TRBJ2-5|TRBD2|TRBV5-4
CASSTGLAGVETQYF
TGTGCCAGCAGCACGGGACTAGCGGGAGTCGAGACCCAGTACTTC
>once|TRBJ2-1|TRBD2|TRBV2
CASSEYLAVREQFF
TGTGCCAGCAGTGAATACCTAGCGGTGAGGGAGCAGTTCTTC
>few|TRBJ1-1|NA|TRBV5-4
CASSFRRGNTEAFF
TGTGCCAGCAGCTTCCGCAGGGGGAACACTGAAGCTTTCTTT
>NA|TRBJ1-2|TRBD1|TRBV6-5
CASSKGQDYGYTF
TGTGCCAGCAGTAAAGGACAGGACTATGGCTACACCTTC
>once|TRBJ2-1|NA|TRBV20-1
CSARDIYEQFF
TGCAGTGCTAGAGACATCTATGAGCAGTTCTTC
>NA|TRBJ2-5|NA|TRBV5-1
CASTTIGTPQETQYF
TGCGCCAGCACCACGATAGGGACACCTCAAGAGACCCAGTACTTC
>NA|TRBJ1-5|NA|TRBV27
CASRHQRNSNQPQHF
TGTGCCAGCCGCCATCAGAGAAATAGCAATCAGCCCCAGCATTTT
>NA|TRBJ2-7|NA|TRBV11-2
CASSLGVLAYEQYF
TGTGCCAGCAGCTTAGGGGTATTGGCCTACGAGCAGTACTTC
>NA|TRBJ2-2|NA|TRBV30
CAWSVPDRPGTGELFF
TGTGCCTGGAGTGTCCCGGACCGCCCGGGAACCGGGGAGCTGTTTTTT
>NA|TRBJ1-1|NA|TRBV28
CASSFSLMATEAFF
TGTGCCAGCAGTTTTAGTTTAATGGCCACTGAAGCTTTCTTT
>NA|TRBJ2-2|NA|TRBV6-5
CASSYPLAGELFF
TGTGCCAGCAGTTACCCCCTCGCCGGGGAGCTGTTTTTT
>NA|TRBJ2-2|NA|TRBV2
CARGRIGVHTGELFF
TGTGCCAGAGGAAGAATTGGAGTTCACACCGGGGAGCTGTTTTTT
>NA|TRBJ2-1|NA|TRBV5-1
CASSLPRFDNEQFF
TGCGCCAGCAGCTTGCCTAGATTTGACAATGAGCAGTTCTTC
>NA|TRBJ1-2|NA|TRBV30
CAWSSYGNNYGYTF
TGTGCCTGGAGTTCCTACGGGAACAACTATGGCTACACCTTC
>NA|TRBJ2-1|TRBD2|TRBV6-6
CATTGTSVYNEQFF
TGTGCCACCACCGGGACTAGCGTCTACAATGAGCAGTTCTTC
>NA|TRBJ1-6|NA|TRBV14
CASSHPGPAALHF
TGTGCCAGCAGCCACCCAGGGCCTGCGGCCCTCCACTTT
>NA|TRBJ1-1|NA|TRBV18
CASSPLSGGLNTEAFF
TGTGCCAGCTCACCACTATCAGGTGGATTGAACACTGAAGCTTTCTTT
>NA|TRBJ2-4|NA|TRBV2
CASSPDRGAKNIQYF
TGTGCCAGCAGTCCGGACAGAGGAGCCAAAAACATTCAGTACTTC
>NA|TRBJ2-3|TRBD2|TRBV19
CASRTSVSFADTQYF
TGTGCCAGTCGAACTAGCGTTAGTTTTGCAGATACGCAGTATTTT
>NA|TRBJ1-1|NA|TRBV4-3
CASSQDLNLKSIEAFF
TGCGCCAGCAGCCAAGATCTCAACTTAAAGTCCATTGAAGCTTTCTTT
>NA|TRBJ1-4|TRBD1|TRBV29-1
CSVGRTGANEKLFF
TGCAGCGTTGGCCGGACAGGGGCTAATGAAAAACTGTTTTTT
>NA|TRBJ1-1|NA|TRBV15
CATSRGATAAFF
TGTGCCACCAGCAGAGGGGCCACAGCAGCTTTCTTT
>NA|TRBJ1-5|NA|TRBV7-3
CASSLTTLDRTWGNQPQHF
TGTGCCAGCAGCTTAACGACCTTAGACAGGACGTGGGGCAATCAGCCCCAGCATTTT
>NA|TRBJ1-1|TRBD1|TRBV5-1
CASSFSGTGGLNTEAFF
TGCGCCAGCAGCTTCTCCGGGACAGGGGGGCTGAACACTGAAGCTTTCTTT
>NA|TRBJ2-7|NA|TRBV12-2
CASRAGTGAYEQYF
TGTGCAAGTCGCGCCGGGACAGGGGCCTACGAGCAGTACTTC
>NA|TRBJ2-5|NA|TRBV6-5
CASSYRDETQYF
TGTGCCAGCAGTTACAGGGATGAGACCCAGTACTTC
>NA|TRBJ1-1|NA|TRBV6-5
CASSYSRADMNTEAFF
TGTGCCAGCAGTTACTCTCGGGCAGATATGAACACTGAAGCTTTCTTT
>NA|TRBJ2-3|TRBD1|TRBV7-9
CASSSQGGVTQYF
TGTGCCAGCAGTTCTCAAGGGGGCGTAACGCAGTATTTT
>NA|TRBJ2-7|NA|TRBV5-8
CASSYMKGGLFSYEQYF
TGTGCCAGCAGCTACATGAAAGGTGGGCTATTCTCCTACGAGCAGTACTTC
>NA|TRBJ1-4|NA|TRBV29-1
CSVGIREKLFF
TGCAGCGTTGGGATCCGGGAGAAACTGTTTTTT
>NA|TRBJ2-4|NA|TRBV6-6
CASSYPPTLQENIQYF
TGTGCCAGCAGTTACCCCCCCACCCTCCAAGAAAACATTCAGTACTTC
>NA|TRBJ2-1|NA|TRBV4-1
CASSPSGSRGYNEQFF
TGCGCCAGCAGCCCCTCCGGGTCCCGGGGCTACAATGAGCAGTTCTTC
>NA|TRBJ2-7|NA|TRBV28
CASSTTAGAYEQYF
TGTGCCAGCAGCACAACCGCCGGAGCCTACGAGCAGTACTTC
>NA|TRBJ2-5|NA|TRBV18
CASSPDNQRVTQYF
TGTGCCAGCTCACCTGACAATCAGCGGGTGACCCAGTACTTC
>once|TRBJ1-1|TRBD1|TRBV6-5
CASSFNRGLNTEAFF
TGTGCCAGCAGTTTCAACAGGGGGCTGAACACTGAAGCTTTCTTT
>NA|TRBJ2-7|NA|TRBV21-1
CASSKGRGNEQYF
TGTGCCAGCAGCAAAGGCAGGGGGAACGAGCAGTACTTC
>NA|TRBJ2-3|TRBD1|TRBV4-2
CASSPGTGLTDTQYF
TGTGCCAGCAGCCCCGGGACAGGGCTCACAGATACGCAGTATTTT
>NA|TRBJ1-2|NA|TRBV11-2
CASSPSRGGNYGYTF
TGTGCCAGCAGCCCAAGTAGGGGGGGCAACTATGGCTACACCTTC